Below, 6 T cell receptor beta chains from the same sample are listed, as sequenced in a study of T cell changes during pregnancy in multiple sclerosis (dated by TCRdb to between 2018 and 2021). Library prep was done by the immunoSEQ multiplex PCR assay. Imported from immuneACCESS, the table was reduced by TCRdb to in-frame sequences with V and J called. These copies leave out some clones; in studies compared against another copy, an unresolved V gene accounts for under half, and the cause of the remainder is not known. Recorded for this sample are tens of thousands of clones; roughly 93% of them occurred a single time. The ten top clones hold approximately 0.93% of the sample. The sequenced sample was peripheral blood, obtained in the first trimester of pregnancy. These receptors all stem from a female donor with multiple sclerosis, enrolled in a pregnancy study.

This clone was seen just once. This chain connects TRBV15 to TRBJ2-1; tentatively, D is TRBD2 (5 bases). CDR1 LNHNV and CDR2 YYDKDF come from the germline V gene (reference sequence). V dropped 5 bases and J dropped 1 base, with 9 bases sitting between them. The CDR3 sequence is 14 residues long. CDR3 loop: CATSPGDSYNEQFF. The CDR3 DNA sequence: TGTGCCACCAGCCCCGGGGATTCCTACAATGAGCAGTTCTTC.

This clone showed up just once. The CDR3 bases are TGTGCCAGCAGTGGATTCCCGACAGCCTCTGGAAACACCATATATTTT. It specifies CASSGFPTASGNTIYF. The chain couples TRBV25-1 to TRBJ1-3; perhaps TRBD1 as D (5 bases). The V gene's germline CDR1 is MGHDK and CDR2 SYGVNS. V lost 4 bases and J lost 0, with 13 bases in between. The length of the CDR3 is 16 residues.

The rearrangement joins TRBV2 to TRBJ2-2; 14 bases match TRBD2. Germline trimming cut 7 bases from V and 6 bases from J; bases unmatched to any gene: 13. The germline V gene encodes CDR1 SNHLY and CDR2 FYNNEI. The CDR3 is 18 residues long. The CDR3 DNA reads TGTGCCAGCATGCCGCGACTAGCGGGGGGGCTGGGAGCCGGGGAGCTGTTTTTT. This encodes CASMPRLAGGLGAGELFF.

The gene calls are TRBV19 and TRBJ1-5; 10 bases match TRBD1. Germline V lookup: CDR1 LNHDA, CDR2 SQIVND (reference sequence). This CDR3 is built from 15 residues. V lost 4 bases to trimming and J lost 7 bases; unmatched junction nucleotides: 7. In nucleotides, the CDR3 is TGTGCCAGTAGTACGACAGGGGGCGCAGGGCAGCCCCAGCATTTT. Translation: CASSTTGGAGQPQHF. Drawing the rest from reference TRBV19 and TRBJ1-5, the complete variable domain is DGGITQSPKYLFRKEGQNVTLSCEQNLNHDAMYWYRQDPGQGLRLIYYSQIVNDFQKGDIAEGYSVSREKKESFPLTVTSAQKNPTAFYLCASSTTGGAGQPQHFGDGTRLSIL.

This clone appeared once. This chain joins TRBV4-2 and TRBJ1-2; D is unclear. This CDR3 has 14 residues. V lost 0 bases and J 7 bases, leaving 12 bases between the germline ends. CDR1 is LGHNA, CDR2 YNFKEQ, per germline. The CDR3 DNA follows: TGTGCCAGCAGCCAAGAATGGGCTGTGAGTGGCTACACCTTC. Translating it yields CASSQEWAVSGYTF.

Regarding this clone: The sample carries other DNA sequences with the same CDR3. This rearrangement joins TRBV27 to TRBJ2-7, with TRBD2 identical over 7 bases. The CDR3 is made up of 13 amino acids. Germline V gene sequence: CDR1 MNHEY, CDR2 SMNVEV (reference sequence). The V and J ends lost 9 bases and 1 base, in that order; junction bases with no gene match: 6. In nucleotides, the CDR3 is TGTGCCAGTTCCCTGGGGGGGTCCTACGAGCAGTACTTC. Its translation is CASSLGGSYEQYF.